The 17 T cell receptor beta chains below all came from one sample that was sequenced in a study of early T cells in non-severe SARS-CoV-2 infection. Using its own MiXCR run on the 5' RACE reads, TCRdb lists one record per CDR3 protein. The sample consists of under 100,000 distinct CDR3 sequences, around 10% of them appearing once. The specimen was whole blood. These receptors all stem from an adult who was a healthcare worker with PCR-confirmed SARS-CoV-2 infection or an uninfected control (not recorded which).

This clonotype was found a few times. V gene TRBV20-1 combines with J gene TRBJ2-3, with 8 bases lining up with TRBD2. Germline CDR1 and CDR2: DFQATT and SNEGSKA (reference sequence). This CDR3 region has 13 residues. With V trimmed by 5 bases and J by 4 bases, 5 bases remained unmatched. This chain's CDR3 is CSAVGLAADTQYF. As DNA, the CDR3 is TGCAGTGCTGTAGGACTAGCAGCAGATACGCAGTATTTT.

This clonotype showed up many times. The DNA for the CDR3 is TGTGCCAGCAGTTTTAGTGACACAGGGGGCGAGCAGTACTTC. This gives the protein CASSFSDTGGEQYF. V is TRBV12-3 or TRBV12-4 and J is TRBJ2-7, with 8 bases identical to TRBD1. This CDR3 comprises 14 residues. Trimming cost V 3 bases and J 6 bases; bases outside gene matches: 7.

There are a few counts of this clonotype. V is TRBV6-2 or TRBV6-3 and J is TRBJ2-5, with D possibly matching TRBD2 (6 bases). Germline loops: CDR1 MNHEY, CDR2 SVGEGT. The CDR3 runs 13 residues. V gave up 2 bases and J gave up 4 bases, with 8 bases separating them. CDR3 sequence reads: CASSYKGGETQYF. The DNA of the CDR3 is TGTGCCAGCAGTTACAAGGGAGGAGAGACCCAGTACTTC.

There are a few counts of this clonotype. The J gene is TRBJ1-6, the V gene TRBV4-1, with D perhaps TRBD1 (6 bases). Germline assignment: CDR1 MGHRA and CDR2 YSYEKL. This CDR3 has 17 amino acids. Trimming cost V 4 bases and J 0 bases, with 13 bases left between them. CDR3 amino acids: CASSPRTASSYNSPLHF. CDR3 nucleotides: TGCGCCAGCAGCCCAAGGACAGCGAGCTCCTATAATTCACCCCTCCACTTT.

This clonotype occurred many times. The V gene is TRBV4-2, the J gene TRBJ1-6, with D possibly matching TRBD1 (5 bases). V was pared by 3 bases and J by 5 bases, with 11 bases between. The CDR3 spans 15 residues. Germline V CDR1 and CDR2: LGHNA, YNFKEQ. CDR3 nucleotide sequence: TGTGCCAGCAGCCAGCAGGGTTTCAATAATTCACCCCTCCACTTT. Translation gives CASSQQGFNNSPLHF.

The sample holds many counts of this clonotype. This sequence joins TRBV11-2 and TRBJ2-1; 11 nucleotides agree with TRBD2. Looked up from germline, CDR1 is SGHAT and CDR2 is FQNNGV. The length of the CDR3 is 16 residues. Trimming removed 2 bases from V and 6 bases from J; junction bases left unmatched: 6. The CDR3 loop is CASSLILAGGPNEQFF. The CDR3 DNA reads TGTGCCAGCAGCTTAATCCTAGCGGGAGGTCCCAATGAGCAGTTCTTC.

This clonotype was seen many times. The chain links TRBV2 to TRBJ2-1; D is unclear. Trimming took 7 bases from V and 6 from J, leaving 13 bases between them. The CDR3 has 13 residues. The V gene's germline CDR1 is SNHLY and CDR2 FYNNEI. For the CDR3, the DNA is TGTGCCAGCACCAGACAAGTTGCCAATGAGCAGTTCTTC. Protein product: CASTRQVANEQFF.

In this sample, this clonotype turned up a few times. The rearrangement uses TRBV29-1 and TRBJ2-1, with D perhaps given as TRBD1 or TRBD2 (5 bases each). V was trimmed by 7 bases and J by 5 bases, leaving 18 bases between them. This CDR3 contains 14 residues. Germline V CDR1 and CDR2: SQVTM, ANQGSEA. This CDR3 is CSALPGTLNNEQFF. CDR3 sequence (DNA): TGCAGCGCGCTCCCTGGGACGCTTAACAATGAGCAGTTCTTC.

The chain couples TRBV11-2 to TRBJ2-5; D is unclear. The V end lost 5 bases, the J end lost 1 base, and 5 bases lay between the germline ends. CDR1 is SGHAT, CDR2 FQNNGV, per germline. The CDR3 is 12 amino acids. CDR3 coding DNA: TGTGCCAGCAGCATACTCCAAGAGACCCAGTACTTC. Encoded protein: CASSILQETQYF.

This clonotype was observed a handful of times. This chain connects TRBV30 to TRBJ1-2; D call uncertain. There are 13 residues in the CDR3. Per germline, CDR1 GTSNPN and CDR2 SVGIG (reference sequence). V lost 0 bases, J lost 6 bases, and 11 bases lay in between. The CDR3 nucleotides are TGTGCCTGGAGTGTACGATGGGGAGATGGCTACACCTTC. As protein: CAWSVRWGDGYTF. Complete variable domain (other parts from reference TRBV30 and TRBJ1-2): SQTIHQWPATLVQPVGSPLSLECTVEGTSNPNLYWYRQAAGRGLQLLFYSVGIGQISSEVPQNLSASRPQDRQFILSSKKLLLSDSGFYLCAWSVRWGDGYTFGSGTRLTVV.

The rearrangement links TRBV29-1 to TRBJ2-5, with D perhaps TRBD1 or TRBD2 (6 bases each). The CDR3 has 14 residues. The ends were cut back, 6 bases at V and 1 base at J, with 15 bases in the middle. Per the germline V gene, CDR1 is SQVTM and CDR2 is ANQGSEA. CDR3 protein: CSVAKGGPQETQYF. In nucleotides, the CDR3 is TGCAGCGTAGCAAAGGGGGGACCCCAAGAGACCCAGTACTTC.

The table lists this clonotype with many counts. This rearrangement joins TRBV19 to TRBJ1-2; TRBD1 matches at 9 bases. Germline-derived CDR1 and CDR2 are LNHDA and SQIVND (reference sequence). CDR3 length: 16 residues. V gave up 8 bases and J gave up 0 bases; unmatched junction bases: 10. CDR3 sequence reads: CASGRDREGANYGYTF. DNA of the CDR3: TGTGCCAGTGGCCGGGACAGGGAGGGAGCTAACTATGGCTACACCTTC. Drawing the rest from reference TRBV19 and TRBJ1-2, the complete variable domain is DGGITQSPKYLFRKEGQNVTLSCEQNLNHDAMYWYRQDPGQGLRLIYYSQIVNDFQKGDIAEGYSVSREKKESFPLTVTSAQKNPTAFYLCASGRDREGANYGYTFGSGTRLTVV.

This clonotype was seen more than once but under ten times. This chain uses TRBV4-2 with TRBJ2-3, with 8 bases identical to TRBD2. With V trimmed by 2 bases and J by 6 bases, 7 bases remained unmatched. Germline V gene lookup returns CDR1 LGHNA and CDR2 YNFKEQ. The CDR3 length is 15 residues. The CDR3 nucleotides read TGTGCCAGCAGCCAACGTGCTAGCGGGCTCGATACGCAGTATTTT. Its protein is CASSQRASGLDTQYF.

Many counts were recorded for this clonotype. This rearrangement joins TRBV5-5 to TRBJ2-5; tentative D call: TRBD1 (5 bases). From germline, CDR1 is SGHKS and CDR2 YYEKEE (reference sequence). V lost 4 bases and J lost 0, with 10 bases in between. The CDR3 runs 14 residues. The chain's CDR3 is CASSLDMNQETQYF. CDR3 DNA: TGTGCCAGCAGCCTGGACATGAACCAAGAGACCCAGTACTTC.

The CDR3 nucleotides read TGCAGTGCTAGGGGGGGGCTAAGCAATCAGCCCCAGCATTTT. This translates into CSARGGLSNQPQHF. This chain links TRBV20-1 with TRBJ1-5; D is perhaps TRBD1 (6 bases). Trimming pared 3 bases from V and 1 base from J, leaving 10 bases between. CDR1 is DFQATT, CDR2 SNEGSKA, per germline (reference sequence). The CDR3 loop spans 14 amino acids.

This clonotype was seen a handful of times. This chain uses TRBV11-2 with TRBJ2-1, with D perhaps TRBD1 or TRBD2 (7 bases each). In germline, CDR1 is SGHAT, CDR2 FQNNGV. V was shortened by 4 bases and J by 9 bases, with 19 bases between the two germline ends. CDR3 length: 15 amino acids. The CDR3 nucleotides read TGTGCCAGCAGCTCCCTCAGGGGGGGAGGCGGTGAGCAGTTCTTC. Amino acid sequence: CASSSLRGGGGEQFF.

In regard to this clonotype: Because the CDR3 is missing its conserved closing phenylalanine or tryptophan, this is likely a read error. The chain's CDR3 is CSAREPAGSQETQYL. The CDR3 DNA reads as TGCAGTGCTAGAGAACCAGCGGGGAGCCAAGAGACCCAGTACCTC. V and J are TRBV20-1 and TRBJ2-5; 7 bases match TRBD2. The CDR3 runs 15 residues. Germline V gene sequence: CDR1 DFQATT, CDR2 SNEGSKA (reference sequence). The V and J ends lost 0 bases and 1 base, in that order; junction bases with no gene match: 5.